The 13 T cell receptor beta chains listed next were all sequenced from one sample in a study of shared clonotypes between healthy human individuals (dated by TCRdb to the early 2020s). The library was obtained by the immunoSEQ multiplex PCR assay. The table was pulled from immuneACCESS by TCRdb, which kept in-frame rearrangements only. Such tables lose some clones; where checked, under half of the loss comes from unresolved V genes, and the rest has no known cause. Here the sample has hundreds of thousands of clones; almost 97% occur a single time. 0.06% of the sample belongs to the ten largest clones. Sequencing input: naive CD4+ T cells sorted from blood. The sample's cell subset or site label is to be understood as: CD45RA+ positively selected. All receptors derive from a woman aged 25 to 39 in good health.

CDR3 sequence reads: CASSLGGSLYGYTF. DNA for the CDR3: TGTGCCAGCAGCTTAGGGGGGTCACTCTATGGCTACACCTTC. The rearrangement uses TRBV28 and TRBJ1-2; weak D call: TRBD1 (6 bases). Between the trimmed V and J ends, which lost 6 bases and 4 bases, there was a span of 15 bases. Germline V gene sequence: CDR1 MDHEN, CDR2 SYDVKM. CDR3 length equals 14 residues.

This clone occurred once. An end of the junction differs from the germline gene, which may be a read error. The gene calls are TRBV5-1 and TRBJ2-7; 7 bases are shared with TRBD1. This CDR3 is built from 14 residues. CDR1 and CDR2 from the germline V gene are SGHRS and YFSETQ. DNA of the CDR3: TGCGCCAGCAGTTTGGGACAGCTGGCCTACGAGCAGTACTTC. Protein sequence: CASSLGQLAYEQYF.

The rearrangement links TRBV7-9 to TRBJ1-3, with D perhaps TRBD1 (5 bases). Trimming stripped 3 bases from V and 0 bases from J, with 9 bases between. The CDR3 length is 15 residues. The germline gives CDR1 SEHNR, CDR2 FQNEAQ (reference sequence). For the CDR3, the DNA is TGTGCCAGCAGCTTGGGGACCCGCTCTGGAAACACCATATATTTT. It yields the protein CASSLGTRSGNTIYF.

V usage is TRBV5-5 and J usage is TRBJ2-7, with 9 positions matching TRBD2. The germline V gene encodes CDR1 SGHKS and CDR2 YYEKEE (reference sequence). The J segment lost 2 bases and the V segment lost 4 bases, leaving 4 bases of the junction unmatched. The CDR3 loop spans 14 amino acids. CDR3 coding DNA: TGTGCCAGCAGCACCCTAGCGGGGACCTACGAGCAGTACTTC. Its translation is CASSTLAGTYEQYF.

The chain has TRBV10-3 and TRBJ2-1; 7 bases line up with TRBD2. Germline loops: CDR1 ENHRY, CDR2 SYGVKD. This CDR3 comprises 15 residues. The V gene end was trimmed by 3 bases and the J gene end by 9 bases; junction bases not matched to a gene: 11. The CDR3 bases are TGTGCCATCAGTGAAGGGACGGGAGGTTTTAGTGAGCAGTTCTTC. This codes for CAISEGTGGFSEQFF.

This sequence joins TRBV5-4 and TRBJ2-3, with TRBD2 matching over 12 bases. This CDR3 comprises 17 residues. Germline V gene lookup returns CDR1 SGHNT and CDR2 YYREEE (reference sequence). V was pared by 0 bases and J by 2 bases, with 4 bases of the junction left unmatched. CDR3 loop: CASSLGRTSGNTDTQYF. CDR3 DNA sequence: TGTGCCAGCAGCTTGGGTCGGACTAGCGGGAACACAGATACGCAGTATTTT.

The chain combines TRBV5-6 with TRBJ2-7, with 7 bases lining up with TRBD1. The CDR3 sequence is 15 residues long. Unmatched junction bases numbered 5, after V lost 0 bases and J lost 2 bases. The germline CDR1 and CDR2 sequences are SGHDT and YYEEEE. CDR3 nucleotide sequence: TGTGCCAGCAGCTTGGCACAACAGGGGACCTACGAGCAGTACTTC. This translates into CASSLAQQGTYEQYF.

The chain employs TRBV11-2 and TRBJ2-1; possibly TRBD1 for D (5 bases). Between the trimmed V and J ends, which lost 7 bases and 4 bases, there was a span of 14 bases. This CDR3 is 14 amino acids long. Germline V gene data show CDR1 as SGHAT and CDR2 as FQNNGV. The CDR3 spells CASTPDNLYNEQFF. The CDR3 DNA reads TGTGCCAGCACCCCGGACAACCTGTACAATGAGCAGTTCTTC.

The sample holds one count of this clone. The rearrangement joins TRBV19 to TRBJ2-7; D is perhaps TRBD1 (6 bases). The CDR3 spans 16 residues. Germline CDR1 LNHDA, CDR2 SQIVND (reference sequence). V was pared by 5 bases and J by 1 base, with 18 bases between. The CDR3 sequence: CASSSGGRQRSYEQYF. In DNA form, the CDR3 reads TGTGCCAGTAGTTCTGGGGGCAGACAGAGGTCCTACGAGCAGTACTTC. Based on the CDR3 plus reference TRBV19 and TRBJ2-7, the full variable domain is DGGITQSPKYLFRKEGQNVTLSCEQNLNHDAMYWYRQDPGQGLRLIYYSQIVNDFQKGDIAEGYSVSREKKESFPLTVTSAQKNPTAFYLCASSSGGRQRSYEQYFGPGTRLTVT.

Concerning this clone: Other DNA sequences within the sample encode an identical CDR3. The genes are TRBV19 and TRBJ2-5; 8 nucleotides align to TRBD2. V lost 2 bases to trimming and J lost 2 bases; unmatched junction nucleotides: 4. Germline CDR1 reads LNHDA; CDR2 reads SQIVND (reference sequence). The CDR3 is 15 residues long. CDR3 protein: CASSILAGGQETQYF. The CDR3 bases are TGTGCCAGTAGTATACTAGCGGGTGGTCAAGAGACCCAGTACTTC.

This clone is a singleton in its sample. The CDR3 sequence: CASKAGPGDDTPLHF. DNA for the CDR3: TGTGCCAGCAAAGCAGGGCCGGGGGATGATACACCCCTCCACTTT. This sequence joins TRBV28 and TRBJ1-6, with D tentatively TRBD1 (5 bases). Germline V gene lookup returns CDR1 MDHEN and CDR2 SYDVKM. CDR3 length: 15 residues. With 7 bases removed from V and 11 bases from J, the gap between germline ends came to 21 bases.

The CDR3 is CASSLYSERRQYF. In nucleotides, the CDR3 is TGTGCCAGCAGCTTATACTCAGAGAGGCGGCAGTACTTC. The chain recombines TRBV5-4 with TRBJ2-7; D unclear. Per the germline V gene, CDR1 is SGHNT and CDR2 is YYREEE (reference sequence). V lost 2 bases, J lost 9 bases, and 15 bases lay in between. There are 13 residues in the CDR3.

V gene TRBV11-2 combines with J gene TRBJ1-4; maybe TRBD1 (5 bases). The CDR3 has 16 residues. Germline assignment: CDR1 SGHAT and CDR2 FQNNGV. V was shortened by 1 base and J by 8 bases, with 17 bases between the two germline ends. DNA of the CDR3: TGTGCCAGCAGCTTAGCCGCGGGAAGGGGTGTCGAAAAACTGTTTTTT. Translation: CASSLAAGRGVEKLFF.